These 11 T cell receptor beta chains were sequenced from one sample in a study of CD8 T cells in Susac syndrome (dated by TCRdb to between 2018 and 2020). The protocol used for the library was the immunoSEQ multiplex PCR assay. RNA was extracted using the RNeasy kit, and roughly 0.5 to 1 microgram was reverse transcribed with random hexamers. TCRdb applied fastp at Q25 and MiXCR to the public reads, then kept only in-frame beta chains. Every entry covers one CDR3 protein and lists the most common genes and DNA from its rows. The sample table contains about 200,000 distinct CDR3 sequences; only one count was recorded for around 95% of them. The ten largest clones represent under 0.12% of the sample. Sequenced sample: CD4+ T cells from PBMCs. The receptors shown here come from a human donor in good health.

The V call is TRBV6-5, the J call TRBJ2-2, with 7 bases lining up with TRBD2. V shed 0 bases and J 0 bases; nucleotides not matched to a gene: 1. The germline CDR1 and CDR2 sequences are MNHEY and SVGAGI. The CDR3 runs 16 residues. CDR3 nucleotides: TGTGCCAGCAGTTACTCCGGGGGGACGAACACCGGGGAGCTGTTTTTT. It specifies CASSYSGGTNTGELFF.

V usage is TRBV30 and J usage is TRBJ1-5, with unresolved D. The CDR3 consists of 15 residues. Germline V CDR1 and CDR2: GTSNPN, SVGIG (reference sequence). Trimming cost V 2 bases and J 4 bases, with 15 bases left between them. As DNA, the CDR3 is TGTGCCTGGAGTACCGGGCCCTTGGTGAATCAGCCCCAGCATTTT. Protein product: CAWSTGPLVNQPQHF.

The V call is TRBV9, the J call TRBJ1-6; possible D gene TRBD1, 5 bases. In germline, CDR1 is SGDLS, CDR2 YYNGEE. V was trimmed by 3 bases and J by 9 bases, leaving 10 bases between them. CDR3 length: 13 amino acids. DNA for the CDR3: TGTGCCAGCAGCGAAGCGGGGCGTTCACCCCTCCACTTT. Its translation is CASSEAGRSPLHF.

The V call is TRBV23-1, the J call TRBJ1-1; tentative D call: TRBD1 (5 bases). TRBV23-1 is given ORF status, its function remaining uncertain. This CDR3 region has 20 residues. With 0 bases removed from V and 2 bases from J, the gap between germline ends came to 25 bases. CDR3 DNA sequence: TGCGCCAGCAGTCAATCTTGGGGCCGGGGGATTCAGCCTGTCAACACTGAAGCTTTCTTT. As protein: CASSQSWGRGIQPVNTEAFF.

This rearrangement joins TRBV27 to TRBJ2-7; D ambiguous. Trimming left V 6 bases short and J 1 base short, with 10 bases between. Germline V gene sequence: CDR1 MNHEY, CDR2 SMNVEV (reference sequence). The CDR3 covers 13 residues. The DNA for the CDR3 is TGTGCCAGCAGACCGACGGTATCCTACGAGCAGTACGTC. This sequence encodes CASRPTVSYEQYV.

This CDR3 reads CSGGTENEQFF. CDR3 nucleotide sequence: TGCAGCGGGGGGACAGAAAATGAGCAGTTCTTC. The chain joins TRBV29-1 to TRBJ2-1; 7 bases map to TRBD1. With 7 bases clipped from V and 7 bases from J, the junction kept 4 bases outside the gene matches. CDR3 length: 11 amino acids. CDR1 is SQVTM, CDR2 ANQGSEA, per germline.

The chain combines TRBV3-1 with TRBJ2-1; the match to TRBD2 covers 12 bases. The CDR3 extends over 17 amino acids. Germline assignment: CDR1 LGHDT and CDR2 YNNKEL (reference sequence). V dropped 1 base and J dropped 7; count of bases not matched to a gene: 8. In DNA, the CDR3 is TGTGCCAGCAGCCAAGGGAGACTAGCGGGAGTAGAGAATGAGCAGTTCTTC. This translates into CASSQGRLAGVENEQFF.

A single count supports this clonotype. V usage is TRBV2 and J usage is TRBJ1-1; 7 bases fit TRBD1. From germline, CDR1 is SNHLY and CDR2 FYNNEI. The length of the CDR3 is 11 residues. With 6 bases clipped from V and 10 bases from J, the junction kept 5 bases outside the gene matches. CDR3 bases: TGTGCCAGCAGCGGACAGGTGGTAGCTTTCTTT. Protein sequence: CASSGQVVAFF.

The CDR3 protein is CSVDASGWSTDTQYF. DNA for the CDR3: TGCAGCGTTGACGCGAGCGGGTGGAGCACAGATACGCAGTATTTT. This chain links TRBV29-1 with TRBJ2-3, with TRBD2 as a possible D gene (6 bases). Germline V gene sequence: CDR1 SQVTM, CDR2 ANQGSEA. Between the trimmed V and J ends, which lost 3 bases and 0 bases, there was a span of 13 bases. The CDR3 is made up of 15 amino acids.

This clonotype has only one observation. J is TRBJ2-6 and V is TRBV29-1; D is tentatively TRBD1 or TRBD2 (5 bases each). Per the germline V gene, CDR1 is SQVTM and CDR2 is ANQGSEA. V was cut by 4 bases and J by 3 bases, with 13 bases left in between. This CDR3 is built from 15 residues. The CDR3 loop reads CSVARETHGANVLTF. DNA of the CDR3: TGCAGCGTTGCCAGGGAGACGCATGGGGCCAACGTCCTGACTTTC.

The genes are TRBV20-1 and TRBJ2-1; possibly TRBD2 for D (5 bases). The germline CDR1 and CDR2 sequences are DFQATT and SNEGSKA (reference sequence). The CDR3 is 10 amino acids. Trimming shortened V by 6 bases and J by 12 bases, and 12 bases separated the two germline ends. CDR3 protein: CSAGEAGQFF. CDR3 bases: TGCAGTGCGGGAGAGGCTGGGCAGTTCTTC.